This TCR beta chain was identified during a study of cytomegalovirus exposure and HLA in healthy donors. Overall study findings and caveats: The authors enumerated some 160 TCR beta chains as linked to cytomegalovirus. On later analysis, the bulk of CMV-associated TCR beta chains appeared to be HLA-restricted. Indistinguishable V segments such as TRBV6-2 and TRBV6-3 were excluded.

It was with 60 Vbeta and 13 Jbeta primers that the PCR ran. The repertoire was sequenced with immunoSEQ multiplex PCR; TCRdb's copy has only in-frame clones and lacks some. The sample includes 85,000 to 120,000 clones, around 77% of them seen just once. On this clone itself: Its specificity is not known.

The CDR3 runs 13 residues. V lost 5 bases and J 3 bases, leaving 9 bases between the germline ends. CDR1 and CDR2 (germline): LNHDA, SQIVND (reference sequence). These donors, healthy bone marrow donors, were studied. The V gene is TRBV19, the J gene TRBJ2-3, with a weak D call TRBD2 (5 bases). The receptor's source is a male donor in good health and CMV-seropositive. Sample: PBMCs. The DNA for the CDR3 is TGTGCCAGTAGTCCAGCGGCGACAGATACGCAGTATTTT. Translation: CASSPAATDTQYF. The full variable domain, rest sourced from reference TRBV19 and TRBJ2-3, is DGGITQSPKYLFRKEGQNVTLSCEQNLNHDAMYWYRQDPGQGLRLIYYSQIVNDFQKGDIAEGYSVSREKKESFPLTVTSAQKNPTAFYLCASSPAATDTQYFGPGTRLTVL.